The 24 T cell receptor beta chains below were found in one sample sequenced in a study of metastatic and nonmetastatic thyroid tumors. TCRdb reprocessed the PCR reads via MiXCR. The repertoire holds just over 15,000 clones, with roughly 34% as singletons. Each patient came to thyroid surgery without any prior treatment (of any kind). The sample comprised tumor tissue. The receptors come from a male donor with papillary thyroid cancer or a benign thyroid nodule (not recorded which). Some clones in this sample may be carry-over from other donors' samples.

This clone was detected many times. The chain's CDR3 is CASSADAGTGNEKLFF. In nucleotides, the CDR3 is TGTGCCAGCAGCGCAGATGCAGGGACAGGGAACGAAAAACTGTTTTTT. The chain has TRBV7-2 and TRBJ1-4; 9 bases map to TRBD1. The CDR3 consists of 16 residues. V was clipped by 5 bases and J by 8 bases; unmatched bases: 12. Germline lookup yields CDR1 SGHTA and CDR2 FQGNSA.

This clone came up many times. V gene TRBV18 combines with J gene TRBJ2-1, with TRBD1 matching 7 bases. This CDR3 has 15 residues. Germline-derived CDR1 and CDR2 are KGHSH and LQKENI. V lost 5 bases, J lost 7 bases, and 11 bases stayed unmatched. The CDR3: CASSYRQGIVNEQFF. The CDR3 DNA is TGTGCCAGCTCATACAGACAGGGAATTGTGAATGAGCAGTTCTTC.

This clone was counted ten times or more. The rearrangement uses TRBV20-1 and TRBJ2-7; 9 bases fit TRBD2. From germline, CDR1 is DFQATT and CDR2 SNEGSKA (reference sequence). The CDR3 totals 15 residues. Losses at the gene ends were 1 base for V and 3 bases for J; bases not matched to a gene: 7. CDR3: CSARASGRTLYEQYF. As DNA, the CDR3 is TGCAGTGCTAGAGCAAGCGGGAGGACTCTCTACGAGCAGTACTTC.

This clone was seen repeatedly, ten times or more. This rearrangement joins TRBV6-6 to TRBJ2-7; TRBD1 or TRBD2 may be the D gene (5 bases each). The CDR3 runs to 15 residues. Trimming removed 0 bases from V and 5 bases from J, with 14 bases in between. Germline loops: CDR1 MNHNY, CDR2 SVGAGI (reference sequence). The CDR3 is CASSYSIGVGHEQYF. In nucleotides, the CDR3 is TGTGCCAGCAGTTACTCGATCGGGGTGGGACACGAGCAGTACTTC.

This chain joins TRBV20-1 and TRBJ1-2; D is perhaps TRBD1 (6 bases). Trimming stripped 0 bases from V and 7 bases from J, with 24 bases between. CDR1 DFQATT and CDR2 SNEGSKA come from the germline V gene (reference sequence). The CDR3 has 17 residues. CDR3 residues: CSAREGAWGGELGGYTF. CDR3 coding DNA: TGCAGTGCTAGAGAAGGAGCCTGGGGGGGCGAACTGGGTGGCTACACCTTC.

The chain uses TRBV20-1 and TRBJ1-1; D not certain. The CDR3 has 15 residues. The ends were cut back, 0 bases at V and 6 bases at J, with 17 bases in the middle. The germline V gene has CDR1 DFQATT and CDR2 SNEGSKA (reference sequence). Here the CDR3 DNA reads TGCAGTGCTAGAGATCTGAGTGGGCTGAGCGCTGAAGCTTTCTTT. This codes for CSARDLSGLSAEAFF.

The CDR3 spells CSAPYSNTEAFF. CDR3 DNA: TGCAGTGCTCCATACTCGAACACTGAAGCTTTCTTT. The chain couples TRBV20-1 to TRBJ1-1; D is ambiguous. V lost 5 bases and J lost 1, with 8 bases in between. The CDR3 is 12 residues long. CDR1 and CDR2 from the germline V gene are DFQATT and SNEGSKA (reference sequence).

V is TRBV28 and J is TRBJ1-6, with 8 positions matching TRBD1. The length of the CDR3 is 18 residues. CDR1 is MDHEN, CDR2 SYDVKM, per germline. The trim removed 2 bases at V and 6 bases at J, leaving 12 bases unmatched. This CDR3 is CASSLQHRGSTRNSPLHF. The DNA for the CDR3 is TGTGCCAGCAGTTTACAGCACAGGGGGTCAACCCGTAATTCACCCCTCCACTTT.

This clone rates as medium-sized. This chain joins TRBV19 and TRBJ1-5, with D tentatively TRBD1 (6 bases). The CDR3 runs 18 residues. From germline, CDR1 is LNHDA and CDR2 SQIVND (reference sequence). V was pared by 0 bases and J by 3 bases, with 18 bases between. The CDR3 reads CASSIDRIQGGNNQPQHF. CDR3 DNA sequence: TGTGCCAGTAGTATAGATCGTATACAGGGAGGCAACAATCAGCCCCAGCATTTT.

In its sample, this clone is medium-sized. This chain connects TRBV6-2 or TRBV6-3 to TRBJ1-1; possibly TRBD1 for D (5 bases). V lost 6 bases and J 0 bases, leaving 14 bases between the germline ends. Germline CDR1 MNHEY, CDR2 SVGEGT. CDR3 length equals 15 residues. The CDR3 spells CASRPTVLLNTEAFF. For the CDR3, the DNA is TGTGCCAGCAGGCCGACAGTACTTTTGAACACTGAAGCTTTCTTT.

V usage is TRBV5-1 and J usage is TRBJ1-1, with 12 bases that match TRBD1. The V and J ends lost 0 bases and 0 bases, in that order; junction bases with no gene match: 6. The CDR3 is 18 residues long. Germline V gene lookup returns CDR1 SGHRS and CDR2 YFSETQ. CDR3 sequence reads: CASSLGGTGGFMNTEAFF. CDR3 bases: TGCGCCAGCAGCTTGGGCGGGACAGGGGGCTTCATGAACACTGAAGCTTTCTTT.

This clone was detected a few times. V is TRBV6-5 and J is TRBJ2-3, with D unclear. CDR1 and CDR2 (germline): MNHEY, SVGAGI. The CDR3 contains 13 residues. Trimming left V 4 bases short and J 4 bases short, with 9 bases between. For the CDR3, the DNA is TGTGCCAGCAGTTCCCTAGTGGCAGATACGCAGTATTTT. Amino acid sequence: CASSSLVADTQYF.

This clone was picked up a small number of times. Lacking the conserved final phenylalanine or tryptophan, this CDR3 likely reflects a read error. The chain is built from TRBV5-1 and TRBJ2-1, with 7 bases identical to TRBD2. Germline CDR1 reads SGHRS; CDR2 reads YFSETQ. This CDR3 comprises 15 residues. CDR3 coding DNA: TGCGCCTGCAGCTTTGCGGGAGACCCTTACAATGTGCAGTTCGTC. The encoded protein is CACSFAGDPYNVQFV.

This clone was seen a handful of times. This chain joins TRBV2 and TRBJ2-5; the D gene could be TRBD1 or TRBD2 (5 bases each). Germline CDR1 SNHLY, CDR2 FYNNEI. Trimming removed 3 bases from V and 5 bases from J, with 16 bases in between. This CDR3 region has 15 residues. The CDR3 region is CASSDGATGRETQYF. In DNA form, the CDR3 reads TGTGCCAGCAGTGATGGGGCAACGGGGCGGGAGACCCAGTACTTC.

Only a few counts were recorded for this clone. One end of the junction is discordant with germline, which a read error may explain. The chain employs TRBV3-1 and TRBJ1-4, with a possible D match to TRBD1 (5 bases). Per germline, CDR1 LGHDT and CDR2 YNNKEL (reference sequence). The CDR3 contains 16 residues. For the CDR3, the DNA is TGTGCCAGCAGCCAAGGGTCCGGGGCAACGAATGAAAAACTGTTTTTT. Its protein is CASSQGSGATNEKLFF.

This clone appeared many times. The rearrangement uses TRBV20-1 and TRBJ2-4; TRBD1 matches 9 bases. The CDR3 loop spans 15 amino acids. Germline V gene lookup returns CDR1 DFQATT and CDR2 SNEGSKA (reference sequence). Trimming removed 4 bases from V and 2 bases from J; junction bases left unmatched: 6. CDR3 protein: CSAITGGWTKNIQYF. The CDR3 coding sequence is TGCAGTGCTATCACAGGGGGCTGGACCAAAAACATTCAGTACTTC.

The genes are TRBV6-4 and TRBJ2-3; the D is unclear. Germline CDR1 is MRHNA and CDR2 is SNTAGT. Trimming took 2 bases from V and 1 from J, leaving 4 bases between them. The CDR3 totals 13 residues. This CDR3 reads CASSDRGTDTQYF. As DNA, the CDR3 is TGTGCCAGCAGTGACAGGGGCACAGATACGCAGTATTTT.

V gene TRBV4-1 combines with J gene TRBJ2-1; 12 bases fit TRBD2. CDR1 and CDR2 (germline): MGHRA, YSYEKL. J was trimmed by 5 bases and V by 6 bases; bases with no gene match: 5. CDR3 size: 15 residues. The CDR3 DNA reads as TGCGCCAGCAGACCCGGACTAGCGGGGAACAATGAGCAGTTCTTC. It specifies CASRPGLAGNNEQFF.

This clone was seen at least ten times. The rearrangement joins TRBV27 to TRBJ2-3; D is ambiguous. This CDR3 spans 13 amino acids. The V end was cut by 5 bases, the J end by 5 bases, with 11 bases between. Germline V CDR1 and CDR2: MNHEY, SMNVEV (reference sequence). The DNA of the CDR3 is TGTGCCAGCAGTCGGTCCGAGATAGATACGCAGTATTTT. Protein product: CASSRSEIDTQYF.

The sample holds a few counts of this clone. The chain has TRBV6-1 and TRBJ2-7, with D tentatively TRBD1 (5 bases). The CDR3 has 12 amino acids. Trimming cost V 9 bases and J 2 bases, with 11 bases left between them. CDR1 and CDR2 from the germline V gene are MNHNS and SASEGT. The CDR3 spells CASSGNTYEQYF. DNA for the CDR3: TGTGCCAGTTCAGGGAACACCTACGAGCAGTACTTC.

This chain links TRBV5-1 with TRBJ2-1; either TRBD1 or TRBD2 may fit D (6 bases each). The V gene's germline CDR1 is SGHRS and CDR2 YFSETQ. The CDR3 is made up of 15 amino acids. V was shortened by 2 bases and J by 7 bases, with 16 bases between the two germline ends. The CDR3 reads CASSLLAWGLNEQFF. The CDR3 DNA is TGCGCCAGCAGCTTACTAGCTTGGGGGCTTAATGAGCAGTTCTTC.

The chain combines TRBV12-3 or TRBV12-4 with TRBJ2-3; a weak D match, TRBD2 (7 bases). This CDR3 contains 15 residues. The V gene lost 5 bases and the J gene lost 4 bases, with 16 bases spanning the gap. As DNA, the CDR3 is TGTGCCAGCAGTCGGGGAGGGGGGAGGGCAGATACGCAGTATTTT. Translating gives CASSRGGGRADTQYF.

As for this clone: Germline is not matched at one junction end, which may reflect a read error. The V gene is TRBV2, the J gene TRBJ2-1; 8 nucleotides agree with TRBD2. The CDR3 is made up of 16 amino acids. Germline-derived CDR1 and CDR2 are SNHLY and FYNNEI. The CDR3, as DNA: TGTGCCAGCAGCGTAACCGGGACTAGGGCCTACGATGAGCAGTTCTTC. It encodes CASSVTGTRAYDEQFF.

The chain couples TRBV21-1 to TRBJ2-3; the table's D call, TRBD2, has no DNA check behind it. TRBV21-1 is a known pseudogene. CDR3 length: 18 amino acids. The CDR3 nucleotides read TGTGCCAGCAGCTGGGGACTAGCGGGGGGGCTTTACACAGATACGCAGTATTTT. As protein: CASSWGLAGGLYTDTQYF.